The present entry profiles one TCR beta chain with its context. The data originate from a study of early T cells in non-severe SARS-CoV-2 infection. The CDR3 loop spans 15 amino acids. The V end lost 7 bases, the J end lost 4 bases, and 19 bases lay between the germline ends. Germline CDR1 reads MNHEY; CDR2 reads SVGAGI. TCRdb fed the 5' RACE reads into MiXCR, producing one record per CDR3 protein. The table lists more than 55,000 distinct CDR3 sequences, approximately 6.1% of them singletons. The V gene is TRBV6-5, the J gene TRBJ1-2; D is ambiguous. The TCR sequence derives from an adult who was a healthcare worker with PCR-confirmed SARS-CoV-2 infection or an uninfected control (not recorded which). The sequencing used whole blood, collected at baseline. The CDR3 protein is CASTFFKGVSYGYTF. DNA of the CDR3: TGTGCCAGCACCTTCTTCAAAGGAGTTTCCTATGGCTACACCTTC.